This is a list of T cell receptor beta chains from one sample in a study of graft-versus-host responses after intestinal transplantation. Sequencing was performed with immunoSEQ multiplex PCR; in TCRdb, only in-frame clones are kept and a portion is missing. The sample shows around 54,000 clones, about 90% of them seen only once. The material sequenced was PBMCs, taken about 93 weeks after intestinal transplant. The receptors were sampled from a human patient who received an intestinal transplant, so some T cells may come from the graft donor. CDR3s include the opening cysteine and the closing phenylalanine or tryptophan. Each record gives: D gene, clone size, V gene, J gene, CDR3 DNA, CDR3 protein. D genes are given only for firm matches. Rows may omit the clone size; those that give it use once, few, many or a size class.

D gene: TRBD2; clone size: NA; V gene: TRBV18; J gene: TRBJ2-3; CDR3 DNA: TGTGCCAGCTCACCAAATGCCGGGGGGAGCACAGATACGCAGTATTTT; CDR3 protein: CASSPNAGGSTDTQYF
D gene: TRBD1; clone size: NA; V gene: TRBV27; J gene: TRBJ1-1; CDR3 DNA: TGTGCCAGCAGTTTGACAGGGGATGGCATGTGGGCTGAAGCTTTCTTT; CDR3 protein: CASSLTGDGMWAEAFF
D gene: NA; clone size: once; V gene: TRBV5-1; J gene: TRBJ2-2; CDR3 DNA: TGCGCCAGCAGCTTGGCGGGCGCCACCGGGGAGCTGTTTTTT; CDR3 protein: CASSLAGATGELFF
D gene: TRBD2; clone size: NA; V gene: TRBV6-5; J gene: TRBJ2-1; CDR3 DNA: TGTGCCAGCAGTTACAGCGGGGTAGACAATGAGCAGTTCTTC; CDR3 protein: CASSYSGVDNEQFF
D gene: NA; clone size: NA; V gene: TRBV6-5; J gene: TRBJ1-5; CDR3 DNA: TGTGCCAGCAGGAGAGGGGGAGGCAATCAGCCCCAGCATTTT; CDR3 protein: CASRRGGGNQPQHF
D gene: NA; clone size: NA; V gene: TRBV4-2; J gene: TRBJ2-7; CDR3 DNA: TGTGCCAGCAGCCTAGACCGATACGAGCAGTACTTC; CDR3 protein: CASSLDRYEQYF
D gene: NA; clone size: NA; V gene: TRBV4-1; J gene: TRBJ1-5; CDR3 DNA: TGCGCCAGCAGCCAACGCGGGACGGCTGGACATCAGCCCCAGCATTTT; CDR3 protein: CASSQRGTAGHQPQHF
D gene: NA; clone size: NA; V gene: TRBV7-2; J gene: TRBJ2-1; CDR3 DNA: TGTGCCAGCAGCTTAGTTGGAGCCGTTCCCTACAATGAGCAGTTCTTC; CDR3 protein: CASSLVGAVPYNEQFF
D gene: NA; clone size: NA; V gene: TRBV19; J gene: TRBJ1-1; CDR3 DNA: TGTGCCAGTAGTATTGAGCTGGGGGAGGGTGAAGCTTTCTTT; CDR3 protein: CASSIELGEGEAFF
D gene: NA; clone size: NA; V gene: TRBV18; J gene: TRBJ1-2; CDR3 DNA: TGTGCCAGCTCACCGGGTGTTCAGTCTAACTATGGCTACACCTTC; CDR3 protein: CASSPGVQSNYGYTF
D gene: TRBD1; clone size: NA; V gene: TRBV19; J gene: TRBJ1-1; CDR3 DNA: TGTGCCAGTAGTGGGCCGGGACAGGTCTACACTGAAGCTTTCTTT; CDR3 protein: CASSGPGQVYTEAFF
D gene: NA; clone size: NA; V gene: TRBV11-2; J gene: TRBJ2-3; CDR3 DNA: TGTGCCAGCAGCTTATTAGTGGGAGATACGCAGTATTTT; CDR3 protein: CASSLLVGDTQYF
D gene: TRBD1; clone size: NA; V gene: TRBV19; J gene: TRBJ1-2; CDR3 DNA: TGTGCCAGTACTGACAGGGGGGGATACTATGGCTACACCTTC; CDR3 protein: CASTDRGGYYGYTF
D gene: NA; clone size: NA; V gene: TRBV7-9; J gene: TRBJ1-5; CDR3 DNA: TGTGCCAGCAGCTCTGTGGGACTTTCAAATCAGCCCCAGCATTTT; CDR3 protein: CASSSVGLSNQPQHF
D gene: TRBD1; clone size: NA; V gene: TRBV19; J gene: TRBJ1-1; CDR3 DNA: TGTGCCAGTAGTATATTATACCAGGGGGCGGACACTGAAGCTTTCTTT; CDR3 protein: CASSILYQGADTEAFF
D gene: TRBD1; clone size: NA; V gene: TRBV30; J gene: TRBJ2-7; CDR3 DNA: TGTGCCTGGAGTAATGGACAGGGCGACGAGCAGTACTTC; CDR3 protein: CAWSNGQGDEQYF
D gene: NA; clone size: NA; V gene: TRBV5-4; J gene: TRBJ2-5; CDR3 DNA: TGTGCCAGCAGCTTCTTATCCCGGCCCCAAGAGACCCAGTACTTC; CDR3 protein: CASSFLSRPQETQYF
D gene: NA; clone size: NA; V gene: TRBV18; J gene: TRBJ2-3; CDR3 DNA: TGTGCCAGCTCCCCGATGGTTTCCACAGATACGCAGTATTTT; CDR3 protein: CASSPMVSTDTQYF
D gene: TRBD1; clone size: NA; V gene: TRBV7-3; J gene: TRBJ2-1; CDR3 DNA: TGTGCCAGCAGCACGAGACAGGGCCACTCCTACAATGAGCAGTTCTTC; CDR3 protein: CASSTRQGHSYNEQFF
D gene: TRBD1; clone size: NA; V gene: TRBV7-8; J gene: TRBJ2-3; CDR3 DNA: TGTGCCAGCAGCTTAGTGCCCGACAGGGGGCGGGCAGATACGCAGTATTTT; CDR3 protein: CASSLVPDRGRADTQYF
D gene: TRBD1; clone size: NA; V gene: TRBV6-1; J gene: TRBJ2-3; CDR3 DNA: TGTGCCAGCAGTGAAGTCCGACAGGGTAAAGATACGCAGTATTTT; CDR3 protein: CASSEVRQGKDTQYF
D gene: NA; clone size: once; V gene: TRBV10-3; J gene: TRBJ2-7; CDR3 DNA: TGTGCCATCAGTGTGGACCGGGACACCGACGAGCAGTACTTC; CDR3 protein: CAISVDRDTDEQYF
D gene: NA; clone size: NA; V gene: TRBV7-2; J gene: TRBJ2-4; CDR3 DNA: TGTGCCAGCAGCTTAGCCTGGGGATCCAAAAACATTCAGTACTTC; CDR3 protein: CASSLAWGSKNIQYF
D gene: NA; clone size: NA; V gene: TRBV12-2; J gene: TRBJ2-5; CDR3 DNA: TGTGCAAGTCGCTTAGATCCCTCCTTCCAAGAGACCCAGTACTTC; CDR3 protein: CASRLDPSFQETQYF
D gene: TRBD1; clone size: NA; V gene: TRBV19; J gene: TRBJ1-2; CDR3 DNA: TGTGCCAGTAGTATAAAACGGGACAGGACCTATGGCTACACCTTC; CDR3 protein: CASSIKRDRTYGYTF
D gene: NA; clone size: NA; V gene: TRBV4-2; J gene: TRBJ1-5; CDR3 DNA: TGTGCCAGCAGCCAACTAGCCAATCAGCCCCAGCATTTT; CDR3 protein: CASSQLANQPQHF
D gene: TRBD2; clone size: NA; V gene: TRBV13; J gene: TRBJ2-7; CDR3 DNA: TGTGCCAGCAGCTTAGTATCCGGGGGGGAGTCCTACGAGCAGTACTTC; CDR3 protein: CASSLVSGGESYEQYF